These T cell receptor beta chains were read from a single sample in a study of T-cell reconstitution after alpha-beta-depleted transplantation in children. TCRdb redid the calling of the PCR reads with MiXCR, one entry per CDR3 protein. The table shows some 600,000 distinct CDR3 sequences, with approximately 12% occurring only once. Source: PBMCs, mostly from graft donor cells, taken 360 days after TCRalphabeta/CD19-depleted stem cell transplant. Receptor source: a male patient younger than 18 who had a stem cell transplant for acute myeloid leukemia, so the T cells may come from the graft donor. Each CDR3 is given with its conserved first and last residue. A D gene is named only where the DNA matches it firmly. Only some rows state a clone size, as once, few, many or a class for expanded clones.

clone size | J gene | V gene | D gene | CDR3 DNA | CDR3 protein
many | TRBJ2-7 | TRBV4-3 | TRBD2 | TGCGCCAGCAGCCAAGATCTTTCTAGCGGATTCTCCTACGAGCAGTACTTC | CASSQDLSSGFSYEQYF
few | TRBJ2-7 | TRBV7-2 | TRBD2 | TGTGCCAGCAGCTTTAAGACTAGCGGGATGTTAACCTACGAGCAGTACTTC | CASSFKTSGMLTYEQYF
many | TRBJ1-1 | TRBV28 | - | TGTGCCAGCAGTCCCAGGGGACCGGTGAACACTGAAGCTTTCTTT | CASSPRGPVNTEAFF
many | TRBJ2-1 | TRBV20-1 | - | TGCAGTGCTTGGTGGAATGAGCAGTTCTTC | CSAWWNEQFF
- | TRBJ2-2 | TRBV5-6 | - | TGTGCCAGCAGCTTGGAGGACTGGGACACCGGGGAGCTGTTTTTT | CASSLEDWDTGELFF
many | TRBJ2-7 | TRBV10-3 | - | TGTGCCATCGGGACCTACGAGCAGTACTTC | CAIGTYEQYF
- | TRBJ2-2 | TRBV19 | TRBD1 | TGTGCCAGTAGTGGCCGGGACAGGGTGCCCGGGGAGCTGTTTTTT | CASSGRDRVPGELFF
- | TRBJ1-2 | TRBV29-1 | TRBD1 | TGCAGCGCGGACAGGGCCAACTATGGCTACACCTTC | CSADRANYGYTF
- | TRBJ1-4 | TRBV6-6 | - | TGTGCCAGCTGGCGGGGCGGGGAAAAACTGTTTTTT | CASWRGGEKLFF
few | TRBJ1-2 | TRBV4-2 | - | TGTGCCAGCAGCCAAGAGTTCTCAGAAACTTATGGCTACACCTTC | CASSQEFSETYGYTF
few | TRBJ2-7 | TRBV7-2 | - | TGTGCCAGCAGCTTAGCCCGGACCCAGACAAGCTACGAGCAGTACTTC | CASSLARTQTSYEQYF
few | TRBJ2-5 | TRBV24-1 | TRBD1 | TGTGCCACCACCAGAGGGACAGGTTACCAAGAGACCCAGTACTTC | CATTRGTGYQETQYF
- | TRBJ2-2 | TRBV6-2/TRBV6-3 | TRBD2 | TGTGGCGCCAGTTACTCTTCCCCCGGGACTAGCGGGAGGAGGAACACCGGGGAGCTGTTTTTT | CGASYSSPGTSGRRNTGELFF
- | TRBJ2-3 | TRBV20-1 | - | TGCAGTGCTAGACTTCAGGGGGGAGGAGGCACAGATACGCAGTATTTT | CSARLQGGGGTDTQYF
many | TRBJ2-6 | TRBV20-1 | - | TGCAGTGCTCCCGACCACTCTGGGGCCAACGTCCTGACTTTC | CSAPDHSGANVLTF
- | TRBJ2-1 | TRBV20-1 | - | TGCAGTGCTAGAGATGGCAAGGCCCCCTCCTACAATGAGCAGTTCTTC | CSARDGKAPSYNEQFF
few | TRBJ2-7 | TRBV6-5 | - | TGTGCCAGCAGTTACTCTAGCGGTAGCTCCTACGAGCAGTACTTC | CASSYSSGSSYEQYF
- | TRBJ2-6 | TRBV6-5 | - | TGTGCCAGCAGTTACGACGGATCTGGGGCCAACGTCCTGACTTTC | CASSYDGSGANVLTF
- | TRBJ1-2 | TRBV28 | - | TGTGCCACCAAGGCCCAGTCAGCAAGGGGTGGCTACACCTTC | CATKAQSARGGYTF
- | TRBJ2-7 | TRBV4-3 | - | TGCGCCAGCAGTGAGCAGGTAACGGGGGAGCAGTACTTC | CASSEQVTGEQYF
- | TRBJ1-1 | TRBV5-4 | - | TGTGCCAGCCTCGAGGACCTCCTCATCAGCACTGAAGCTTTCTTT | CASLEDLLISTEAFF
- | TRBJ2-1 | TRBV7-8 | - | TGTGCCAGCAGCATAGGCCGGGGCCAGGCACATTACAATGAGCAGTTCTTC | CASSIGRGQAHYNEQFF
- | TRBJ2-7 | TRBV28 | TRBD1 | TGTGCCAGCAGTCCGGGACAGGGCCTCCGGGACGAGCAGTACTTC | CASSPGQGLRDEQYF
few | TRBJ1-1 | TRBV28 | - | TGTGCCAGCAGTTTCATCTCGGGAGCCACTGAAGCTTTCTTT | CASSFISGATEAFF
- | TRBJ2-5 | TRBV20-1 | TRBD2 | TGCAGTGCTAGATCGGGACTAGCGGGAGAAAAGACCCAGTACTTC | CSARSGLAGEKTQYF
- | TRBJ2-1 | TRBV20-1 | TRBD2 | TGCAGTGCTAGGGGGGGGACTAGCGGGAGTCTTGAGCAGTTCTTC | CSARGGTSGSLEQFF
many | TRBJ2-1 | TRBV28 | - | TGTGCCAGCAGCTTCGGCTCCTACAATGAGCAGTTCTTC | CASSFGSYNEQFF
few | TRBJ2-1 | TRBV20-1 | TRBD1 | TGCAGTGCTAGAGAGAGGACAGGCATGATCGTGCACCCGATCTACAATGAGCAGTTCTTC | CSARERTGMIVHPIYNEQFF